The sequence of this TCR beta chain was determined in a study of blood T cell repertoires in COVID-19. Looking at the study overall: Sites in the United States, Italy and Spain provided acute and convalescent COVID-19 samples.

The CDR3 length is 15 residues. V lost 5 bases and J lost 5, with 15 bases in between. Germline V CDR1 and CDR2: MDHEN, SYDVKM. One Seattle source followed patients from active infection through their disease course. The protocol was immunoSEQ multiplex PCR, while the TCRdb copy is restricted to in-frame clones and leaves out a portion. The data hold nearly 45,000 clones, with 87% observed a single time. Sequencing was performed on peripheral blood. The clonotype comes from a man in his forties with COVID-19, enrolled during active disease. The chain couples TRBV28 to TRBJ2-2; D is ambiguous. CDR3 DNA sequence: TGTGCCAGCAGTCCCGAAAGCCTAGGAACCGGGGAGCTGTTTTTT. Translation gives CASSPESLGTGELFF. Based on the CDR3 plus reference TRBV28 and TRBJ2-2, the full variable domain is DVKVTQSSRYLVKRTGEKVFLECVQDMDHENMFWYRQDPGLGLRLIYFSYDVKMKEKGDIPEGYSVSREKKERFSLILESASTNQTSMYLCASSPESLGTGELFFGEGSRLTVL.